One and the same sample provided the 32 T cell receptor beta chains below, sequenced in a study of CD8 T cells in ankylosing spondylitis. TCRdb re-derived calls from the 5' RACE reads in MiXCR, one entry per CDR3 protein. Of more than 60,000 distinct CDR3 sequences listed, approximately 5.7% are singletons. Input material: synovial fluid, either unsorted or a sorted T cell fraction (not recorded which). Receptor source: a male donor with ankylosing spondylitis.

This chain uses TRBV5-4 with TRBJ2-5, with 7 bases identical to TRBD2. The ends lost 1 base at V and 5 bases at J; junction bases unmatched: 11. From germline, CDR1 is SGHNT and CDR2 YYREEE (reference sequence). The CDR3 has 16 residues. CDR3 residues: CASSLSVGGGRETQYF. Here the CDR3 DNA reads TGTGCCAGCAGCTTGTCCGTCGGGGGAGGGAGGGAGACCCAGTACTTC.

The table lists this clonotype with a few counts. The V call is TRBV11-2, the J call TRBJ2-2; 9 bases match TRBD1. The germline V gene has CDR1 SGHAT and CDR2 FQNNGV. V lost 3 bases to trimming and J lost 7 bases; unmatched junction nucleotides: 9. The CDR3 is 16 amino acids. CDR3 protein: CASSLAGQGVIGELFF. The CDR3 region has the DNA TGTGCCAGCAGCTTGGCGGGACAGGGAGTCATCGGGGAGCTGTTTTTT.

This clonotype was counted between two and nine times. The chain couples TRBV25-1 to TRBJ2-1, with 8 nucleotides matching TRBD1. The CDR3 runs 14 residues. Looked up from germline, CDR1 is MGHDK and CDR2 is SYGVNS. Trimming at V came to 10 bases and at J to 5 bases, leaving 10 bases not matched to a gene. The CDR3, as DNA: TGTGCCACCCTATCTAGGACAGGGAACAATGAGCAGTTCTTC. Translating it yields CATLSRTGNNEQFF.

At least ten counts were recorded for this clonotype. This chain connects TRBV11-3 to TRBJ1-6, with 9 bases that match TRBD1. CDR1 and CDR2 (germline): SGHNT, YENEEA. V was clipped by 4 bases and J by 8 bases; unmatched bases: 6. There are 15 residues in the CDR3. The CDR3 sequence: CASSWGQGQDSPLHF. CDR3 DNA: TGTGCCAGCAGCTGGGGACAGGGTCAGGATTCACCCCTCCACTTT.

The chain recombines TRBV7-3 with TRBJ2-2; D is undetermined. CDR1 and CDR2 from the germline V gene are SGHTA and FQGTGA. The CDR3 extends over 12 amino acids. Trimming stripped 5 bases from V and 3 bases from J, with 4 bases between. CDR3 loop: CASSAHTGELFF. In DNA, the CDR3 is TGTGCCAGCAGCGCGCACACCGGGGAGCTGTTTTTT.

The chain links TRBV20-1 to TRBJ1-2; D is unresolved. The germline CDR1 and CDR2 sequences are DFQATT and SNEGSKA (reference sequence). V lost 5 bases and J 0 bases, leaving 10 bases between the germline ends. There are 13 residues in the CDR3. CDR3 protein: CSAVRSTNYGYTF. In DNA form, the CDR3 reads TGCAGTGCTGTTCGTAGTACTAACTATGGCTACACCTTC.

This CDR3 reads CASSQLTRRPNEQFF. As DNA, the CDR3 is TGTGCCAGCAGCCAATTGACGAGGCGACCCAATGAGCAGTTCTTC. The chain joins TRBV3-1 to TRBJ2-1; D not resolved. Germline V lookup: CDR1 LGHDT, CDR2 YNNKEL (reference sequence). Trimming removed 2 bases from V and 6 bases from J, with 14 bases in between. CDR3 length: 15 amino acids.

The rearrangement uses TRBV5-1 and TRBJ2-1; D is ambiguous. Germline CDR1 is SGHRS and CDR2 is YFSETQ. The CDR3 totals 14 residues. Trimming stripped 2 bases from V and 5 bases from J, with 11 bases between. DNA of the CDR3: TGCGCCAGCAGCTTCAGTTTCTCGAACAATGAGCAGTTCTTC. Residues: CASSFSFSNNEQFF.

The chain joins TRBV19 to TRBJ2-7; no clear D. The CDR3 totals 14 residues. Trimming took off 0 bases at V and 3 bases at J, with 9 bases between the two ends. Germline V gene lookup returns CDR1 LNHDA and CDR2 SQIVND (reference sequence). Here the CDR3 DNA reads TGTGCCAGTAGTATAGATCAAACAGACTACGAGCAGTACTTC. This encodes CASSIDQTDYEQYF.

The table lists this clonotype with many counts. The CDR3 loop is CASNLGFEQFF. Here the CDR3 DNA reads TGTGCCAGCAACCTTGGGTTTGAGCAGTTCTTC. This chain connects TRBV2 to TRBJ2-1; D gene unclear. In germline, CDR1 is SNHLY, CDR2 FYNNEI. CDR3 length: 11 amino acids. Trimming stripped 7 bases from V and 9 bases from J, with 10 bases between.

This clonotype was seen ten or more times. For the CDR3, the DNA is TGTGCCAGCAGTTCCCCCCGGCAGATGAACACCATATATTTT. It specifies CASSSPRQMNTIYF. V gene TRBV28 combines with J gene TRBJ1-3, with unresolved D. CDR1 and CDR2 from the germline V gene are MDHEN and SYDVKM. The CDR3 covers 14 residues. V was pared by 4 bases and J by 7 bases, with 14 bases between.

V and J are TRBV6-1 and TRBJ2-7; no definite D call. Germline V gene data show CDR1 as MNHNS and CDR2 as SASEGT. V was shortened by 6 bases and J by 3 bases, with 18 bases between the two germline ends. CDR3 size: 15 residues. The CDR3 loop is CASSPRRLGYYEQYF. DNA for the CDR3: TGTGCCAGCAGCCCTCGACGGCTTGGCTACTACGAGCAGTACTTC.

The genes are TRBV2 and TRBJ2-1; no definite D call. Germline values: CDR1 SNHLY, CDR2 FYNNEI. Trimming stripped 11 bases from V and 7 bases from J, with 15 bases between. The CDR3 runs to 12 residues. CDR3 nucleotide sequence: TGTGCCGAAAAAATAGTGTGGAATGAGCAGTTCTTC. It yields the protein CAEKIVWNEQFF.

The rearrangement uses TRBV11-1 and TRBJ1-6, with a tentative D call TRBD1 (5 bases). Germline-derived CDR1 and CDR2 are SGHAT and FQDESV (reference sequence). Trimming pared 8 bases from V and 7 bases from J, leaving 9 bases between. This CDR3 comprises 12 residues. The CDR3 DNA follows: TGTGCCAGCGGGACCGAGAATTCACCCCTCCACTTT. This codes for CASGTENSPLHF.

This clonotype was found many times. V is TRBV29-1 and J is TRBJ2-3; D is possibly TRBD2 (5 bases). Trimming shortened V by 3 bases and J by 1 base, and 14 bases separated the two germline ends. Germline V gives CDR1 SQVTM, CDR2 ANQGSEA. CDR3 size: 15 residues. The CDR3 bases are TGCAGCGTTGATAATAGAGGGCTAGGCACAGATACGCAGTATTTT. Translating it yields CSVDNRGLGTDTQYF.

The chain links TRBV19 to TRBJ2-1; D is unclear. The V and J ends lost 3 bases and 10 bases respectively, with 10 bases between them. The CDR3 totals 12 residues. Germline V gives CDR1 LNHDA, CDR2 SQIVND (reference sequence). The CDR3 sequence: CASSIGVREQFF. In nucleotides, the CDR3 is TGTGCCAGTAGTATTGGTGTGCGGGAGCAGTTCTTC.

Many counts were recorded for this clonotype. The chain joins TRBV7-3 to TRBJ2-7; TRBD2 agrees at 10 bases. Trimming at V came to 1 base and at J to 2 bases, leaving 2 bases not matched to a gene. This CDR3 is 15 amino acids long. Per the germline V gene, CDR1 is SGHTA and CDR2 is FQGTGA. In DNA, the CDR3 is TGTGCCAGCAGCTTAAGCAGCGGGAGGGCCTACGAGCAGTACTTC. It yields the protein CASSLSSGRAYEQYF. The full variable domain, with the rest looked up from reference TRBV7-3 and TRBJ2-7, is GAGVSQTPSNKVTEKGKYVELRCDPISGHTALYWYRQSLGQGPEFLIYFQGTGAADDSGLPNDRFFAVRPEGSVSTLKIQRTERGDSAVYLCASSLSSGRAYEQYFGPGTRLTVT.

This clonotype was counted at least ten times. The rearrangement uses TRBV10-3 and TRBJ2-7; D call uncertain. This CDR3 contains 14 residues. CDR1 and CDR2 (germline): ENHRY, SYGVKD. Trimming pared 0 bases from V and 0 bases from J, leaving 6 bases between. In DNA, the CDR3 is TGTGCCATCAGTGAGTCTGCCGGCTCCTACGAGCAGTACTTC. Its protein product is CAISESAGSYEQYF.

The chain is built from TRBV9 and TRBJ2-3; D is undetermined. V gave up 3 bases and J gave up 2 bases, with 13 bases separating them. Germline V gives CDR1 SGDLS, CDR2 YYNGEE. This CDR3 is 15 amino acids long. DNA of the CDR3: TGTGCCAGCAGCGCCCACGTCCTGATCACAGATACGCAGTATTTT. It encodes CASSAHVLITDTQYF.

This clonotype appeared many times. CDR3 DNA sequence: TGCAGTGCTGGGGACAGTGGCACAGATACGCAGTATTTT. It yields the protein CSAGDSGTDTQYF. The rearrangement uses TRBV20-1 and TRBJ2-3, with TRBD1 matching over 7 bases. This CDR3 region has 13 residues. The trim removed 5 bases at V and 1 base at J, leaving 3 bases unmatched. Germline CDR1 and CDR2: DFQATT and SNEGSKA (reference sequence).

The chain links TRBV12-3 or TRBV12-4 to TRBJ2-1; D may be TRBD1 or TRBD2 (5 bases each). V lost 6 bases and J lost 2, with 14 bases in between. The CDR3 runs 15 residues. The CDR3 sequence: CASSLGVEPYNEQFF. The CDR3 DNA reads TGTGCCAGCAGCTTGGGGGTTGAGCCCTACAATGAGCAGTTCTTC.

This clonotype was seen repeatedly, ten times or more. The V call is TRBV29-1, the J call TRBJ2-5; either TRBD1 or TRBD2 may supply D (6 bases each). V was trimmed by 6 bases and J by 3 bases, leaving 23 bases between them. CDR3 length equals 16 residues. From germline, CDR1 is SQVTM and CDR2 ANQGSEA. CDR3 DNA sequence: TGCAGCGTCGAGGGGGGTAACACGGGAGCGGAAGAGACCCAGTACTTC. It translates to CSVEGGNTGAEETQYF.

Ten or more counts support this clonotype. This chain links TRBV5-8 with TRBJ1-5; D is undetermined. Trimming removed 4 bases from V and 0 bases from J, with 14 bases in between. The CDR3 loop spans 16 amino acids. Germline V lookup: CDR1 SGHTS, CDR2 YDEGEE. The CDR3 loop is CASSPRWRYSNQPQHF. The DNA of the CDR3 is TGTGCCAGCAGCCCCCGGTGGCGGTATAGCAATCAGCCCCAGCATTTT. Full variable domain (outside the CDR3, taken from reference TRBV5-8 and TRBJ1-5): EAGVTQSPTHLIKTRGQQATLRCSPISGHTSVYWYQQALGLGLQFLLWYDEGEERNRGNFPPRFSGRQFPNYSSELNVNALELEDSALYLCASSPRWRYSNQPQHFGDGTRLSIL.

In its sample, this clonotype was seen many times. The J gene is TRBJ2-1, the V gene TRBV2; 10 nucleotides agree with TRBD2. In germline, CDR1 is SNHLY, CDR2 FYNNEI. Unmatched junction bases numbered 4, after V lost 8 bases and J lost 6 bases. This CDR3 is built from 13 residues. CDR3 in amino acids: CASESGRANEQFF. DNA of the CDR3: TGTGCCAGCGAAAGCGGGAGGGCCAATGAGCAGTTCTTC.

This clonotype was seen at least ten times. The gene calls are TRBV20-1 and TRBJ2-7; TRBD2 matches 10 bases. J lost 7 bases, V lost 0 bases, and 6 bases had no gene match. Germline CDR1 and CDR2: DFQATT and SNEGSKA (reference sequence). This CDR3 spans 14 amino acids. The CDR3 DNA follows: TGCAGTGCTAGAGATCCCCTAGCGGGGGTGGAGCAGTACTTC. It specifies CSARDPLAGVEQYF.

V gene TRBV11-3 combines with J gene TRBJ2-2; 9 bases are a match to TRBD1. The J segment lost 13 bases and the V segment lost 3 bases, leaving 9 bases of the junction unmatched. The CDR3 has 14 amino acids. The germline CDR1 and CDR2 sequences are SGHNT and YENEEA. CDR3 residues: CASSFGGDRESLFF. The CDR3 DNA sequence: TGTGCCAGCAGCTTTGGAGGGGACAGGGAATCGCTGTTTTTT.

As concerns this clonotype: A much bigger clone sits one base away, suggesting this may be a read error. The V gene is TRBV10-1, the J gene TRBJ2-7, with TRBD1 as a possible D gene (7 bases). The V end lost 8 bases, the J end lost 6 bases, and 14 bases lay between the germline ends. CDR1 and CDR2 (germline): WNHNN, SYGVQD (reference sequence). The length of the CDR3 is 12 residues. The CDR3 is CASGGTVVEQYF. The CDR3 DNA reads TGCGCCAGCGGGGGGACAGTCGTCGAGCAGTACTTC.

This clonotype was counted ten times or more. V gene TRBV28 combines with J gene TRBJ2-1; TRBD1 agrees at 9 bases. The CDR3 is 14 amino acids. Germline CDR1 and CDR2: MDHEN and SYDVKM. V was clipped by 5 bases and J by 7 bases; unmatched bases: 6. CDR3 loop: CASSPGDRANEQFF. The CDR3 DNA is TGTGCCAGCAGTCCGGGGGACAGGGCTAATGAGCAGTTCTTC.

This clonotype was seen at least ten times. The rearrangement joins TRBV30 to TRBJ2-2; 7 bases line up with TRBD1. The CDR3 extends over 15 amino acids. CDR1 is GTSNPN, CDR2 SVGIG, per germline (reference sequence). J lost 6 bases, V lost 3 bases, and 10 bases had no gene match. CDR3 nucleotide sequence: TGTGCCTGGAGGTGGACAGGACTCCTCCCCGGGGAGCTGTTTTTT. Translated, it gives CAWRWTGLLPGELFF.

In its sample, this clonotype was seen many times. This chain uses TRBV2 with TRBJ2-4; D may correspond to TRBD1 or TRBD2 (5 bases each). This CDR3 comprises 13 residues. Trimming took off 7 bases at V and 11 bases at J, with 18 bases between the two ends. Germline V lookup: CDR1 SNHLY, CDR2 FYNNEI. CDR3 DNA sequence: TGTGCCAGCACAACGGGGCAGGGAATGTTTCAGTACTTC. Translating it yields CASTTGQGMFQYF.

This clonotype was seen at least ten times. The gene calls are TRBV29-1 and TRBJ2-7, with D possibly TRBD1 on 7 matching bases. The CDR3 loop spans 14 amino acids. CDR1 SQVTM and CDR2 ANQGSEA come from the germline V gene. Trimming shortened V by 7 bases and J by 4 bases, and 20 bases separated the two germline ends. This CDR3 reads CSASGGTAAYEQYF. CDR3 in DNA: TGCAGCGCCTCTGGGGGGACAGCTGCTTACGAGCAGTACTTC.

This clonotype was seen a handful of times. The CDR3 sequence is CASSLHLRGGGELFF. The DNA of the CDR3 is TGCGCCAGCAGCCTACACCTCAGGGGCGGCGGGGAGCTGTTTTTT. The V gene is TRBV4-1, the J gene TRBJ2-2; D perhaps matches TRBD1 (6 bases). The V and J ends lost 4 bases and 7 bases respectively, with 16 bases between them. The germline V gene encodes CDR1 MGHRA and CDR2 YSYEKL. This CDR3 contains 15 residues.